This T cell receptor beta chain was profiled in a study of low-dose radiotherapy and immunotherapy resistance in tumors. Across the study: Each patient was administered nivolumab intravenously at 240 mg, which was a flat dose, every two weeks, along with intravenous ipilimumab at 1 mg/kg every six weeks.

This clonotype appeared a few times. Stated time point: after trial treatment. Treatment given: LDRT plus nivolumab, ipilimumab, low-dose cyclophosphamide and aspirin (RACIN trial). The V segment lost 4 bases and the J segment 0 bases; nucleotides outside the gene matches: 13. The germline gives CDR1 SGHRS, CDR2 YFSETQ. This CDR3 region has 20 residues. First-strand cDNA relied on TRAV- and TRBV-specific primers spanning alpha and beta chains. With a V-primer adapter and a constant-region primer, TCRs were amplified for roughly 18 PCR cycles. Via MiXCR, TCRdb re-called the reads, giving one row per CDR3 protein. The table includes some 94,000 distinct CDR3 sequences, 20% to 25% detected once.

The material sequenced was PBMCs, taken after low-dose radiotherapy plus immunotherapy. This TCR came from a female donor with ovarian cancer. The gene calls are TRBV5-1 and TRBJ2-2; 12 bases fit TRBD1. CDR3 DNA: TGCGCCAGCAGCCTAGCAGGGACAGGGGGCCCCTTCGCGAACACCGGGGAGCTGTTTTTT. It codes for CASSLAGTGGPFANTGELFF. Variable domain in full (rest from reference TRBV5-1 and TRBJ2-2): KAGVTQTPRYLIKTRGQQVTLSCSPISGHRSVSWYQQTPGQGLQFLFEYFSETQRNKGNFPGRFSGRQFSNSRSEMNVSTLELGDSALYLCASSLAGTGGPFANTGELFFGEGSRLTVL.